The 2 T cell receptor beta chains given below trace back to one sample, sequenced in a study of T cell changes during pregnancy in multiple sclerosis. Using immunoSEQ multiplex PCR, the repertoire was profiled, and TCRdb retains in-frame clones only, with some absent. The data show approximately 60,000 clones, around 93% seen once. This specimen consisted of CD4+ T cells from peripheral blood mononuclear cells, obtained before pregnancy. The receptors derive from a female donor with multiple sclerosis, enrolled in a pregnancy study.

This clone was seen just once. The rearrangement joins TRBV6-1 to TRBJ2-7; a weak D match, TRBD2 (5 bases). V gave up 3 bases and J gave up 2 bases, with 8 bases separating them. Germline CDR1 reads MNHNS; CDR2 reads SASEGT. This CDR3 is 13 amino acids long. CDR3 region: CASSDFGAYEQYF. As DNA, the CDR3 is TGTGCCAGCAGTGACTTCGGGGCCTACGAGCAGTACTTC.

The chain joins TRBV19 to TRBJ2-3, with TRBD2 matching over 11 bases. The CDR3 extends over 14 amino acids. V shed 8 bases, J shed 3 bases, and the junction held 4 bases outside the gene matches. CDR1 LNHDA and CDR2 SQIVND come from the germline V gene (reference sequence). The DNA of the CDR3 is TGTGCCAGTGATAGCGGGAGGGTAACAGATACGCAGTATTTT. It yields the protein CASDSGRVTDTQYF.